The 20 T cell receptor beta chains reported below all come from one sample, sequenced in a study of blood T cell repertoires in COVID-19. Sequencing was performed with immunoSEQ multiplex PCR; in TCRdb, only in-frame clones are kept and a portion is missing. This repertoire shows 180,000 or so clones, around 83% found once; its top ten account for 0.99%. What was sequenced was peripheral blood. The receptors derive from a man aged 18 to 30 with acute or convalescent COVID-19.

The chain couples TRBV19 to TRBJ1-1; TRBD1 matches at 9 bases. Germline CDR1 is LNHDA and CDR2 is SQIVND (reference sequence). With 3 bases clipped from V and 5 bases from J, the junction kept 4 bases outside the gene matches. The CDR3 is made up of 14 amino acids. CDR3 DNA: TGTGCCAGTAGTATGTACAGGGGGCCGACTGAAGCTTTCTTT. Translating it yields CASSMYRGPTEAFF.

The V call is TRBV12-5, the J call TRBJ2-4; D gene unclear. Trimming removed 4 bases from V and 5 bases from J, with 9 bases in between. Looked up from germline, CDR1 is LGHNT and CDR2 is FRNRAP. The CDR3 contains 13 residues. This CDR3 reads CASGYWAENIQYF. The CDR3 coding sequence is TGTGCTAGTGGTTACTGGGCAGAAAACATTCAGTACTTC.

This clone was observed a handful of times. CDR3 DNA sequence: TGTGCCAGCAGCTTGACTACAAACACTGAAGCTTTCTTT. It specifies CASSLTTNTEAFF. V gene TRBV7-2 combines with J gene TRBJ1-1, with D unresolved. V was pared by 3 bases and J by 2 bases, with 7 bases between. The CDR3 is 13 residues long. Germline values: CDR1 SGHTA, CDR2 FQGNSA.

The CDR3 DNA follows: TGTGCCAGCACCACTCAACTAGCGGGGGAGCAGTTCTTC. Residues: CASTTQLAGEQFF. The chain has TRBV12-3 or TRBV12-4 and TRBJ2-1; 10 bases match TRBD2. The junction had 7 bases not matched to a gene; V was cut back by 7 bases and J by 10 bases. This CDR3 is built from 13 residues.

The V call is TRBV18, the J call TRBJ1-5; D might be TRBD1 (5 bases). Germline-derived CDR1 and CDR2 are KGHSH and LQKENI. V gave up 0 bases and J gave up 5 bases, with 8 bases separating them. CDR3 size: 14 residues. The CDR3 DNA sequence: TGTGCCAGCTCACCACCGGGCAGGGATCAGCCCCAGCATTTT. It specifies CASSPPGRDQPQHF.

CDR3 bases: TGTGCCAGCAGTGAAGTAGTAACAGACTATAGCAATCAGCCCCAGCATTTT. Translating gives CASSEVVTDYSNQPQHF. V and J are TRBV25-1 and TRBJ1-5, with D unresolved. CDR1 is MGHDK, CDR2 SYGVNS, per germline. The CDR3 has 17 residues. V was cut by 2 bases and J by 0 bases, with 14 bases left in between.

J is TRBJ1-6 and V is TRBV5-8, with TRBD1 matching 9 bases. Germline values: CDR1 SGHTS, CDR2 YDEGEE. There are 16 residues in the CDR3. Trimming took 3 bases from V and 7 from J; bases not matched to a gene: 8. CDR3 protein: CASSSWTGDQNSPLHF. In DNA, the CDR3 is TGTGCCAGCAGCTCCTGGACAGGGGACCAAAATTCACCCCTCCACTTT.

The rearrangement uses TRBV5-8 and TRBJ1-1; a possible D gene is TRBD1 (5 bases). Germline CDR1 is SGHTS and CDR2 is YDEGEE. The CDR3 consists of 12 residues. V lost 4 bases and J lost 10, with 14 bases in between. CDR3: CASSAMTARAFF. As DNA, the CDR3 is TGTGCCAGCAGCGCCATGACAGCCCGAGCTTTCTTT.

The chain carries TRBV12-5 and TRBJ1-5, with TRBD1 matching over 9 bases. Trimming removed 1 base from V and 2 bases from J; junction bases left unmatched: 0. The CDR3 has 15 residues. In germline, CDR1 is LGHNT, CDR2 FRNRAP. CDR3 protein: CASGLGQGGNQPQHF. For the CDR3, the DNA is TGTGCTAGTGGTTTGGGACAGGGGGGCAATCAGCCCCAGCATTTT.

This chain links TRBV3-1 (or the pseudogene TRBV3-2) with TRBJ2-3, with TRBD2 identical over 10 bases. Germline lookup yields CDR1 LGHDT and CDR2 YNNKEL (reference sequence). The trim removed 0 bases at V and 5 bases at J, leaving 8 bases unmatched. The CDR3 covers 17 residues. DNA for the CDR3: TGTGCCAGCAGCCAAGAGGGAGGGACTAGCGTTCTAGATACGCAGTATTTT. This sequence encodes CASSQEGGTSVLDTQYF.

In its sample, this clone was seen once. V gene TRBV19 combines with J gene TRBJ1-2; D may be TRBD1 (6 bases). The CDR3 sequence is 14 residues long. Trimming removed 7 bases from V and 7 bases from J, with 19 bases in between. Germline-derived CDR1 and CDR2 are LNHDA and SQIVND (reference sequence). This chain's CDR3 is CASKKDSWARGYTF. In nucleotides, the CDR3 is TGTGCCAGTAAGAAGGACAGCTGGGCTCGTGGCTACACCTTC. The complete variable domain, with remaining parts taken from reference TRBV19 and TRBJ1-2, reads DGGITQSPKYLFRKEGQNVTLSCEQNLNHDAMYWYRQDPGQGLRLIYYSQIVNDFQKGDIAEGYSVSREKKESFPLTVTSAQKNPTAFYLCASKKDSWARGYTFGSGTRLTVV.

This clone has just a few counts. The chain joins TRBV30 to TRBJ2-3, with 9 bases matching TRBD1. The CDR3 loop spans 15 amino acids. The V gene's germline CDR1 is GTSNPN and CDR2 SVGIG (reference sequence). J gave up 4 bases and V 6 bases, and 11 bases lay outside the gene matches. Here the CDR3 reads CACRAGTGLADTQYF. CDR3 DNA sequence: TGTGCCTGCCGGGCCGGGACAGGGCTCGCAGATACGCAGTATTTT.

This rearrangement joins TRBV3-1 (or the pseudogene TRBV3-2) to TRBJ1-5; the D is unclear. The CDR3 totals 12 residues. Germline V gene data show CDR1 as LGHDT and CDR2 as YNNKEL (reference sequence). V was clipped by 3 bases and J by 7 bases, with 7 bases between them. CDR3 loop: CASSHYGQPQHF. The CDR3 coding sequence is TGTGCCAGCAGCCATTATGGCCAGCCCCAGCATTTT.

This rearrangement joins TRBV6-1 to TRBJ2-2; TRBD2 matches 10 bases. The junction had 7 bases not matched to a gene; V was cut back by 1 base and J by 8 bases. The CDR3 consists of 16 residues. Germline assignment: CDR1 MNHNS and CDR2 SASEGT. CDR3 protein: CASSEVLAGDAGELFF. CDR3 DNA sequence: TGTGCCAGCAGTGAAGTTCTAGCGGGGGATGCGGGGGAGCTGTTTTTT.

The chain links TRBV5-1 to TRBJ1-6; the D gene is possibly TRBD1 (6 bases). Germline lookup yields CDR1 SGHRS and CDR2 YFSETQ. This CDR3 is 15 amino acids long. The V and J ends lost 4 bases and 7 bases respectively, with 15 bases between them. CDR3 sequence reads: CASSMVDRWNSPLHF. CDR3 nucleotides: TGCGCCAGCAGCATGGTGGACAGATGGAATTCACCCCTCCACTTT.

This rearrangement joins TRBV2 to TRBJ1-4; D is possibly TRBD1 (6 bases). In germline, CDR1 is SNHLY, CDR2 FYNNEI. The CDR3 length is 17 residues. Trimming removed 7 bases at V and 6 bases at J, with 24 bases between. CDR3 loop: CASTSWQGMPADEKLFF. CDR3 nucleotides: TGTGCCAGCACCTCCTGGCAGGGGATGCCTGCGGATGAAAAACTGTTTTTT.

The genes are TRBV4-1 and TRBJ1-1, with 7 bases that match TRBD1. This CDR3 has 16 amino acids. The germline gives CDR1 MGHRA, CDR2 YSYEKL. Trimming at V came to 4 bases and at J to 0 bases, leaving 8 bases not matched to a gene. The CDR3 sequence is CASSLRTGDLNTEAFF. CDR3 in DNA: TGCGCCAGCAGCCTGAGAACAGGGGATTTGAACACTGAAGCTTTCTTT.

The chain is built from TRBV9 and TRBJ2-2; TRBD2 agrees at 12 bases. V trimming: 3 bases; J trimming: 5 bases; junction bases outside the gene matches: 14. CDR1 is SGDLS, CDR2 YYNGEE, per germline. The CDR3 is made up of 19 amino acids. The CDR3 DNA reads TGTGCCAGCAGCGCACCCGGGCTAGCGGGGGGGTCGTGGACCGGGGAGCTGTTTTTT. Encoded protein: CASSAPGLAGGSWTGELFF.

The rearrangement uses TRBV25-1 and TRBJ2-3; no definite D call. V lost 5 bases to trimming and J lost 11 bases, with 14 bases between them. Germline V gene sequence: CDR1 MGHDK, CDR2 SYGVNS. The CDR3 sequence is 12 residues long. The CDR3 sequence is CASSTPGDRQYF. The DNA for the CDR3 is TGTGCCAGCAGTACTCCTGGAGACCGGCAGTATTTT.

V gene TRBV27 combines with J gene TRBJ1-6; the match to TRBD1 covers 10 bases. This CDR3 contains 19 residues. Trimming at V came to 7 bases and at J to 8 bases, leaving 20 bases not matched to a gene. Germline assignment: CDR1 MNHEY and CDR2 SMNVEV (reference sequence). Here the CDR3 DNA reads TGTGCCAGCACCATATTCTCCCCCTGGGGGGGACAGGGGTATTCACCCCTCCACTTT. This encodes CASTIFSPWGGQGYSPLHF.